One sample yielded the 6 T cell receptor beta chains listed below, sequenced in a study of shared clonotypes between healthy human individuals. TCRdb's copy holds only in-frame clones and misses some; the assay was immunoSEQ multiplex PCR. The sample shows 450,000 to 500,000 clones, around 73% of them seen only once. The sample taken for sequencing was PBMCs. Receptor source: a woman aged 40 to 50 in good health. Some clones in this sample may be carry-over from other donors' samples.

This clone has just one count. The J gene is TRBJ2-3, the V gene TRBV5-1; D is uncertain. The V end was cut by 0 bases, the J end by 0 bases, with 8 bases between. Germline CDR1 SGHRS, CDR2 YFSETQ. The CDR3 is 15 residues long. CDR3 nucleotides: TGCGCCAGCAGCTTGGTAGGGCAGAGCACAGATACGCAGTATTTT. It codes for CASSLVGQSTDTQYF.

The chain joins TRBV19 to TRBJ1-2, with no clear D. The germline V gene encodes CDR1 LNHDA and CDR2 SQIVND (reference sequence). V lost 9 bases, J lost 4 bases, and 15 bases lay in between. The length of the CDR3 is 13 residues. The CDR3 region has the DNA TGTGCCAGCTCACAGACATACCTCTATGGCTACACCTTC. It yields the protein CASSQTYLYGYTF.

The gene calls are TRBV10-3 and TRBJ2-2; D possibly matches TRBD1 or TRBD2 (5 bases each). V lost 6 bases to trimming and J lost 4 bases, with 12 bases between them. This CDR3 region has 14 residues. Germline CDR1 and CDR2: ENHRY and SYGVKD. This CDR3 is CAIRRDLSTGELFF. CDR3 DNA sequence: TGTGCCATCAGACGGGACCTCAGCACCGGGGAGCTGTTTTTT.

This clone has ten or more counts. This chain connects TRBV5-1 to TRBJ2-1; 7 positions agree with TRBD1. The CDR3 has 13 residues. The germline V gene has CDR1 SGHRS and CDR2 YFSETQ. J lost 6 bases, V lost 3 bases, and 3 bases had no gene match. CDR3 amino acids: CASSWDSLNEQFF. CDR3 nucleotide sequence: TGCGCCAGCAGCTGGGACAGCCTCAATGAGCAGTTCTTC.

The chain links TRBV6-6 to TRBJ2-7, with 8 nucleotides matching TRBD2. CDR3 size: 16 residues. Germline V gene data show CDR1 as MNHNY and CDR2 as SVGAGI (reference sequence). Trimming at V came to 6 bases and at J to 4 bases, leaving 14 bases not matched to a gene. CDR3 protein: CASSNDEEREWYEQYF. The CDR3 DNA is TGTGCCAGCAGCAACGACGAGGAGCGGGAGTGGTACGAGCAGTACTTC.

Worth noting for this clone: Other DNA sequences in this specimen translate into the identical CDR3. The chain carries TRBV27 and TRBJ2-5, with 7 nucleotides matching TRBD2. V lost 4 bases and J lost 4; bases outside the gene matches: 6. This CDR3 is built from 14 residues. The germline gives CDR1 MNHEY, CDR2 SMNVEV (reference sequence). DNA of the CDR3: TGTGCCAGCAGTTCAAGACTAGCAGGAGAGACCCAGTACTTC. Residues: CASSSRLAGETQYF.